A selection of T cell receptor beta chains follows, all from one sample in a study of blood T cell repertoires in COVID-19. TCRdb's table, derived via immunoSEQ multiplex PCR, lists solely in-frame clones and lacks some. The table records fewer than 200,000 clones, more than 70% of them present only once. Sequencing used PBMCs or T cells enriched from blood (not recorded which). Receptor source: a woman between 45 and 60 years old in a cohort exposed to, infected with or recovered from COVID-19 (not recorded which). Each CDR3 is given with its conserved first and last residue. Fields, in order: clone size, D gene, V gene, J gene, CDR3 DNA, CDR3 protein. A D gene is named only where the DNA matches it firmly. Size is stated for part of the rows, as once, few or many counts, or as a class when the clone is expanded.

>-|TRBD2|TRBV7-2|TRBJ2-5
TGTGCCAGCAGCTTGGAAGCGGGGAAAGAGACCCAGTACTTC
CASSLEAGKETQYF
>-|TRBD2|TRBV7-8|TRBJ2-1
TGTGCCAGCAGCATAGGACTAGCGGGAGCCAATGAGCAGTTCTTC
CASSIGLAGANEQFF
>-|TRBD1|TRBV28|TRBJ1-4
TGTGCCAGCCGGGGGACAGTTAATGAAAAACTGTTTTTT
CASRGTVNEKLFF
>few|-|TRBV6-2/TRBV6-3|TRBJ1-2
TGTGCCAGCAGTTACTCGCTTATTCGGACAGCAAACTATGGCTACACCTTC
CASSYSLIRTANYGYTF
>-|-|TRBV29-1|TRBJ1-2
TGCAGCGCCTGGACGGGAGGAAACTATGGCTACACCTTC
CSAWTGGNYGYTF
>-|-|TRBV5-4|TRBJ2-2
TGTGCCAGCAGTCCCGTACAGGGTCAAGGCACCGGGGAGCTGTTTTTT
CASSPVQGQGTGELFF
>-|TRBD1|TRBV5-1|TRBJ1-1
TGCGCCAGCAGCCAACAGGGGGAGCCCGAAGCTTTCTTT
CASSQQGEPEAFF
>-|-|TRBV14|TRBJ2-1
TGTGCCAGCAGCCAAGGTCACGGTTCCTACAATGAGCAGTTCTTC
CASSQGHGSYNEQFF
>few|TRBD1|TRBV15|TRBJ1-1
TGTGCCACCAGCAGAGTCCCGGACAGGGAAGCTTTCTTT
CATSRVPDREAFF
>-|TRBD2|TRBV11-2|TRBJ2-1
TGTGCCAGCAGCTTAGCTTTACTAGCGGGGGGCACTGAGCAGTTCTTC
CASSLALLAGGTEQFF
>-|-|TRBV2|TRBJ1-1
TGTGCCAGCATCCGACAGATGAACACTGAAGCTTTCTTT
CASIRQMNTEAFF
>-|TRBD2|TRBV24-1|TRBJ2-5
TGTGCCACCAGTGACCGGACTAGCGGAAAAGAGACCCAGTACTTC
CATSDRTSGKETQYF
>-|-|TRBV20-1|TRBJ2-7
TGCAGTGCTAGTTCGAGACAGTCACAGGTCTACGAGCAGTACTTC
CSASSRQSQVYEQYF
>-|TRBD1|TRBV4-1|TRBJ2-7
TGCGCCAGCAGCCCTTTAACCCCCCGGACAGGGGGCGGAGAGCAGTACTTC
CASSPLTPRTGGGEQYF
>once|-|TRBV5-4|TRBJ1-1
TGTGCCAGCAGCTTGGTTGTTCCGGGAGACACTGAAGCTTTCTTT
CASSLVVPGDTEAFF
>once|TRBD1|TRBV29-1|TRBJ2-1
TGCAGCGTCCGGACAGGGGATAACAATGAGCAGTTCTTC
CSVRTGDNNEQFF
>-|TRBD1|TRBV28|TRBJ1-4
TGTGCCAGCCTAGACAGGGGTGAAAAACTGTTTTTT
CASLDRGEKLFF
>-|TRBD1|TRBV28|TRBJ1-4
TGTGCCAGCAGTACCAGACAGGGTGGAAATGAAAAACTGTTTTTT
CASSTRQGGNEKLFF
>once|-|TRBV30|TRBJ1-1
TGTGCCTGGACATCAGACCCAGGGTCAGCTGAAGCTTTCTTT
CAWTSDPGSAEAFF
>-|-|TRBV25-1|TRBJ1-2
TGTGCCAGCAGTCGGGGGTGGGAGTATGGCTACACCTTC
CASSRGWEYGYTF
>-|-|TRBV7-9|TRBJ2-7
TGTGCCAGCAGCTTCGCATCGCGGGACCTAACCTACGAGCAGTACTTC
CASSFASRDLTYEQYF
>-|TRBD2|TRBV5-1|TRBJ2-7
TGCGCCAGCAGCTTGGCAGTGTCTAGCGGTCCCTCCGAGCAGTACTTC
CASSLAVSSGPSEQYF
>-|TRBD2|TRBV7-2|TRBJ2-5
TGTGCCAGCAGCCCGGGGGGGTCACGGGAGACCCAGTACTTC
CASSPGGSRETQYF
>few|TRBD1|TRBV7-9|TRBJ1-4
TGTGCCAGCAGCCCACAAACCACAGGGGGCCGTGAAAAACTGTTTTTT
CASSPQTTGGREKLFF
>-|TRBD1|TRBV19|TRBJ1-2
TGTGCCAGTAAACCGGGACAGGGACGGTATGGCTACACCTTC
CASKPGQGRYGYTF
>-|TRBD1|TRBV7-9|TRBJ2-1
TGTGCCAGCAGCTTAGATGGGACAGGGGTTTTAAATGAGCAGTTCTTC
CASSLDGTGVLNEQFF
>-|-|TRBV7-3|TRBJ1-2
TGTGCCAGCAGCTTGAGTAGGGGTGATGGCTACACCTTC
CASSLSRGDGYTF
>-|-|TRBV10-3|TRBJ1-2
TGTGCCATCGGAATAGAGGGAGGGGGCTATGGCTACACCTTC
CAIGIEGGGYGYTF
>-|TRBD2|TRBV7-3|TRBJ2-2
TGTGCCAGCAGCCCCCGACTAGCTGAGGGCGGGGAGCTGTTTTTT
CASSPRLAEGGELFF
>many|-|TRBV7-2|TRBJ1-2
TGTGCCAGCAGCCCCAGCCCGGGGGGGACTAACTATGGCTACACCTTC
CASSPSPGGTNYGYTF
>-|TRBD1|TRBV2|TRBJ1-5
TGTGCCAGCAAACCGGGACAGGGACTTAATCAGCCCCAGCATTTT
CASKPGQGLNQPQHF
>-|-|TRBV5-1|TRBJ2-5
TGCGCCAGCAGCTTGGCGCTAGGGGACCAAGAGACCCAGTACTTC
CASSLALGDQETQYF
>-|-|TRBV6-2/TRBV6-3|TRBJ2-3
TGTGCCAGCAGTTATGGCCAGTCTGGCACAGATACGCAGTATTTT
CASSYGQSGTDTQYF
>few|-|TRBV29-1|TRBJ1-1
TGCAGCGTCCGGGGCGGGACGAACACTGAAGCTTTCTTT
CSVRGGTNTEAFF
>-|TRBD2|TRBV5-1|TRBJ2-5
TGCGCCAGCAGCTTGGCGGTACTAGCGGGGGTAGGAGAGACCCAGTACTTC
CASSLAVLAGVGETQYF
>once|TRBD1|TRBV24-1|TRBJ1-1
TGTGCCACCAGTGACCCCGACAGGGCCAACACTGAAGCTTTCTTT
CATSDPDRANTEAFF
>few|TRBD2|TRBV2|TRBJ2-7
TGTGCCAGGACGGGACTAGCGGGAGGTGGGGAGCAGTACTTC
CARTGLAGGGEQYF
>-|-|TRBV6-5|TRBJ1-3
TGTGCCAGCACCACCGCAAATAGCAACACCATATATTTT
CASTTANSNTIYF
>-|-|TRBV19|TRBJ1-1
TGTGCCAGTAGTATCCGAGGGAGGAACACTGAAGCTTTCTTT
CASSIRGRNTEAFF
>-|-|TRBV7-9|TRBJ2-3
TGTGCCAGCAGCTTAGGGCTAGCTCCGACAGATACGCAGTATTTT
CASSLGLAPTDTQYF
>-|-|TRBV24-1|TRBJ2-1
TGTGCCACCCAAGAGGGCCGGAGTGAGCAGTTCTTC
CATQEGRSEQFF
>-|-|TRBV4-1|TRBJ1-1
TGCGCCAGCAGCTTAACAGGGATGAACACTGAAGCTTTCTTT
CASSLTGMNTEAFF
>-|TRBD2|TRBV5-1|TRBJ2-1
TGCGCCAGCCGAACTAGCGGGAGTTCAAATGAGCAGTTCTTC
CASRTSGSSNEQFF
>once|TRBD1|TRBV19|TRBJ2-1
TGTGCCAGTAGTATCAGGGACAGTCGGAGCAATGAGCAGTTCTTC
CASSIRDSRSNEQFF
>-|-|TRBV28|TRBJ2-6
TGTGCCAGCAGCCCCCTGCGTCCTGGGGCCAACGTCCTGACTTTC
CASSPLRPGANVLTF
>-|-|TRBV2|TRBJ2-2
TGTGCCAGCAGTGAATTTGGCCTGCTCACCGGGGAGCTGTTTTTT
CASSEFGLLTGELFF
>-|-|TRBV18|TRBJ1-3
TGTGCCAGCTCACCTGTTGACAGAAACTCTGGAAACACCATATATTTT
CASSPVDRNSGNTIYF
>-|-|TRBV5-6|TRBJ2-7
TGTGCCAGCAGCTTGACGGCGGGGGCTACCGTCTACGAGCAGTACTTC
CASSLTAGATVYEQYF
>-|-|TRBV5-4|TRBJ2-2
TGTGCCAGCAGCTTGGGACAGAGCCTCACCGGGGAGCTGTTTTTT
CASSLGQSLTGELFF
>-|-|TRBV19|TRBJ2-7
TGTGCCAGTAGTATTAAGGGACATAGCTCCTACGAGCAGTACTTC
CASSIKGHSSYEQYF
>-|-|TRBV10-1|TRBJ1-2
TGCGCCAGCAGTGATTTTACAGTCCCTCCTGGCTACACCTTC
CASSDFTVPPGYTF
>-|TRBD1|TRBV19|TRBJ2-5
TGTGCCAGTAGTCAAGCCGGGACCAGGGGGGAGACCCAGTACTTC
CASSQAGTRGETQYF
>once|TRBD1|TRBV12-3/TRBV12-4|TRBJ1-5
TGTGCCAGCAAGGGGGCATCGCAGCCCCAGCATTTT
CASKGASQPQHF
>-|-|TRBV11-3|TRBJ2-3
TGTGCCAGCAGCTTACGGGCAGGGAGCACAGATACGCAGTATTTT
CASSLRAGSTDTQYF
>-|TRBD1|TRBV28|TRBJ2-7
TGTGCCAGCAGTTTAGGGTGGGACAGCCTTTCCTACGAGCAGTACTTC
CASSLGWDSLSYEQYF
>-|-|TRBV5-1|TRBJ2-1
TGCGCCAGCAGCGTACCGGGTCTAGATTCCAATGAGCAGTTCTTC
CASSVPGLDSNEQFF
>-|-|TRBV5-6|TRBJ1-6
TGTGCCAGCAGCTTGGAAGGACTCCCTTCCTCACCCCTCCACTTT
CASSLEGLPSSPLHF
>-|-|TRBV10-3|TRBJ1-4
TGTGCCATCAGTGAGTCACCGGACAGCCCGGGGGAAAAACTGTTTTTT
CAISESPDSPGEKLFF
>-|-|TRBV27|TRBJ1-1
TGTGCCAGCAGATTTGGGGGGTTGAACACTGAAGCTTTCTTT
CASRFGGLNTEAFF
>-|TRBD1|TRBV28|TRBJ1-5
TGTGCCAGCAGTACCTACCGGGACAGGGTTTCAGGGCAGCCCCAGCATTTT
CASSTYRDRVSGQPQHF